The 4 T cell receptor beta chains presented below share a single source sample, sequenced in a study of T cells in narcolepsy. Sequencing used immunoSEQ multiplex PCR; TCRdb keeps in-frame clones, though not all of them. The table shows fewer than 35,000 clones, with roughly 77% occurring only once. Sequenced material: CD45RA- memory CD4+ T cells from PBMCs. These receptors all stem from a human donor with narcolepsy.

The chain employs TRBV28 and TRBJ1-1; TRBD1 agrees at 8 bases. V lost 3 bases, J lost 3 bases, and 12 bases stayed unmatched. CDR1 and CDR2 (germline): MDHEN, SYDVKM. The CDR3 totals 17 residues. CDR3 in amino acids: CASSFRAGGYRDTEAFF. CDR3 bases: TGTGCCAGCAGTTTTCGGGCAGGGGGCTATAGGGACACTGAAGCTTTCTTT.

This chain joins TRBV5-1 and TRBJ2-1, with TRBD2 identical over 10 bases. The CDR3 has 16 amino acids. The germline gives CDR1 SGHRS, CDR2 YFSETQ. V trimming: 4 bases; J trimming: 7 bases; junction bases outside the gene matches: 11. CDR3: CASSGGLARIGNEQFF. In DNA, the CDR3 is TGCGCCAGCAGCGGGGGACTAGCGAGGATAGGGAATGAGCAGTTCTTC. Filled out from reference TRBV5-1 and TRBJ2-1, the complete variable domain reads KAGVTQTPRYLIKTRGQQVTLSCSPISGHRSVSWYQQTPGQGLQFLFEYFSETQRNKGNFPGRFSGRQFSNSRSEMNVSTLELGDSALYLCASSGGLARIGNEQFFGPGTRLTVL.

V gene TRBV25-1 combines with J gene TRBJ2-3, with D unclear. Trimming took off 6 bases at V and 2 bases at J, with 15 bases between the two ends. The CDR3 loop spans 15 amino acids. Per germline, CDR1 MGHDK and CDR2 SYGVNS. CDR3 DNA: TGTGCCAGCAGCCCATACACCTTCGCCACAGATACGCAGTATTTT. Its protein product is CASSPYTFATDTQYF.

The chain employs TRBV11-2 and TRBJ2-7, with a tentative D call TRBD1 (5 bases). The germline V and J ends were trimmed by 5 bases and 6 bases, with 11 bases remaining between them. Germline V CDR1 and CDR2: SGHAT, FQNNGV. This CDR3 is built from 12 residues. The CDR3 DNA sequence: TGTGCCAGCAGCCCGAACAGGCGCGAGCAGTACTTC. Amino acids: CASSPNRREQYF.